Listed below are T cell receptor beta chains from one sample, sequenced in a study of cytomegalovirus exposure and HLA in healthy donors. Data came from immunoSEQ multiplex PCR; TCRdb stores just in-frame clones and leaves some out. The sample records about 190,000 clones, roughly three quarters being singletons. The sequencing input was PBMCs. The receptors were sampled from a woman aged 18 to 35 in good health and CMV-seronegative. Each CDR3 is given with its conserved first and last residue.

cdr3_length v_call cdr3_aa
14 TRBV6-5 CASSDRWEADTQYF
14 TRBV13 CASSFRARGNIQYF
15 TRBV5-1 CASSAGRDHTDTQYF
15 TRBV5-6 CASSLFGRGGNEQYF
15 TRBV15 CATSRDGRYDQPQHF
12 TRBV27 CASRGGRDGYTF
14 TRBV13 CASSSRGSFLEQYF
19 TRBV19 CASRPGAGQATPAYNEQFF
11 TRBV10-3 CATRQYDEQYF
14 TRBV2 CASNDRGRYEKLFF
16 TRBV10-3 CAISESSVSDKETQYF
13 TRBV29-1 CSVDQRGTDTQYF
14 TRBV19 CASRKTGYSYEQYF
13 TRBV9 CASSVAGNTEAFF
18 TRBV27 CASSLGSNRLAGVYEQFF